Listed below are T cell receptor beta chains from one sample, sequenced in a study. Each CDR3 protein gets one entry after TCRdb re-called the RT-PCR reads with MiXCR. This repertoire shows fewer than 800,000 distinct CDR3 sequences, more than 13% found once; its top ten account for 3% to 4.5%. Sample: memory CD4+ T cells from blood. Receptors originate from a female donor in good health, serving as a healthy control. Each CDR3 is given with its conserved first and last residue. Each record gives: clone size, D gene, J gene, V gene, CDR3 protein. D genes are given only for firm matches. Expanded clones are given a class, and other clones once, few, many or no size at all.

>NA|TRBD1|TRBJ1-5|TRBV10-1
CASSKGTGDQPQHF
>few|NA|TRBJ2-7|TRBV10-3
CAISERFGSASLFGEQYF
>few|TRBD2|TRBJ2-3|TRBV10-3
CAISELAGGSTDTQYF
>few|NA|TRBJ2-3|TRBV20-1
CSARDLGRPHTDTQYF
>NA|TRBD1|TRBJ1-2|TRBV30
CAWSDRTGPYGYTF
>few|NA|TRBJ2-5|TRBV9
CASSPQGSGTQYF
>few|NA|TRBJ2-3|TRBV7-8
CASSLERLDTQYF
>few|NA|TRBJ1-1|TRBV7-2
CASSRGGVGTEAFF
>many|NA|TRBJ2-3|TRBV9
CASSVSGSTDTQYF
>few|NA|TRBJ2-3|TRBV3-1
CASSQDLNTDTQYF
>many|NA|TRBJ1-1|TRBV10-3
CAISIDRVNTEAFF
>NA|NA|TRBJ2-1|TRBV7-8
CASSLRGTGHSDGGEQFF
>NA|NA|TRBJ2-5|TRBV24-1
CATSGEGGETQYF
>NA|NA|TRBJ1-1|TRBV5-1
CASSLQPTGSNTEAFF
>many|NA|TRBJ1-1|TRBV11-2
CASSLDPTEAFF
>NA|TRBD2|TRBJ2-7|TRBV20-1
CSAAPGTSGIYEQYF
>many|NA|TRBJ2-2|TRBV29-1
CSVRLWQANTGELFF
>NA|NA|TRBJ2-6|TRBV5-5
CASSLGGTVFSGANVLTF
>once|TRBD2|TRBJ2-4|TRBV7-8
CASSTSGRPVVGIQYF
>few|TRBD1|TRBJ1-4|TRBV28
CASSGDRGEEKLFF
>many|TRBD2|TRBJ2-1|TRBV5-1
CASSPTSGSSYNEQFF
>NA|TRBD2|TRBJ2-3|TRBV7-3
CASSVGTSDTDTQYF
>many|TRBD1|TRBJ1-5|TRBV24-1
CATARQGWDQPQHF
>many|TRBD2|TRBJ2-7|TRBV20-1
CSALGLAGLTYEQYF
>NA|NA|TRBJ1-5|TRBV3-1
CASSPYGQPQHF